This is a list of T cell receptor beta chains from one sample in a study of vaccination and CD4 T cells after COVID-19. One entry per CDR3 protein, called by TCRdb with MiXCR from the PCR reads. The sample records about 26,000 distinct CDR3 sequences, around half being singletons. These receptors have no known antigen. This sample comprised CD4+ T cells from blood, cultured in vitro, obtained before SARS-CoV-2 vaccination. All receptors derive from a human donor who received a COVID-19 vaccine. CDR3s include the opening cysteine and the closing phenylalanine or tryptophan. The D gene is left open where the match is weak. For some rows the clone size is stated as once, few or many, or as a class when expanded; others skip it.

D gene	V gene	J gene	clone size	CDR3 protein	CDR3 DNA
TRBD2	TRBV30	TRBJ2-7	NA	CAWSRLAGGLNEQYF	TGTGCCTGGAGCCGACTGGCGGGGGGGTTAAACGAGCAGTACTTC
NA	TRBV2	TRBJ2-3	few	CASSEGQYTDTQYF	TGTGCCAGCAGTGAGGGGCAGTACACAGATACGCAGTATTTT
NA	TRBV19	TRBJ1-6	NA	CASSLGDSYNSPLHF	TGTGCCAGTAGTCTTGGTGATTCCTATAATTCACCCCTCCACTTT
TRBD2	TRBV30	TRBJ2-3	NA	CAWSFRIAGTTDTQYF	TGTGCCTGGAGTTTTCGAATAGCGGGGACCACAGATACGCAGTATTTT
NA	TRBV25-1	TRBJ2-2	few	CASSVGSRELFF	TGTGCCAGCAGTGTAGGGTCGAGGGAGCTGTTTTTT
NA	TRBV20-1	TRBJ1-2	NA	CSARTDNYGYTF	TGCAGTGCTAGGACAGATAACTATGGCTACACCTTC
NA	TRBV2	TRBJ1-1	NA	CASSERARDFMNTEAFF	TGTGCCAGCAGTGAAAGGGCCAGGGATTTCATGAACACTGAAGCTTTCTTT